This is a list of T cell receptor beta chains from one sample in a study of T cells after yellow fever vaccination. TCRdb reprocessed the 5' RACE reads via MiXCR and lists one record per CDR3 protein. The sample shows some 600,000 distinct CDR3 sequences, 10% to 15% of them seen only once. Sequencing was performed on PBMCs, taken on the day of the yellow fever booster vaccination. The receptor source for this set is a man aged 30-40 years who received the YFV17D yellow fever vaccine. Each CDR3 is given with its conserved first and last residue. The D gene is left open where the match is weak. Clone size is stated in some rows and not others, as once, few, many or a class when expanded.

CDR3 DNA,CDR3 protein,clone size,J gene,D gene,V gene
TGCGCCAGCAGCTTGGCCAGCGCGGCGCGGGAGACCCAGTACTTC,CASSLASAARETQYF,few,TRBJ2-5,NA,TRBV5-1
TGTGCCAGCTCCCGATGGGGAAATCAAGAGACCCAGTACTTC,CASSRWGNQETQYF,few,TRBJ2-5,NA,TRBV18
TGTGCCACCAGTCTTCCGGGACTTCGCACAGATACGCAGTATTTT,CATSLPGLRTDTQYF,few,TRBJ2-3,NA,TRBV24-1
TGTGCCTGGAGTGCCACTAGCGAGCAGTACTTC,CAWSATSEQYF,NA,TRBJ2-7,NA,TRBV30
TGCAGCGTTGAAAGGAGGGAAAACACAGATACGCAGTATTTT,CSVERRENTDTQYF,few,TRBJ2-3,NA,TRBV29-1
TGTGCCAGCAGCTCACCGGGGAGTGGGACCGGGGAGCTGTTTTTT,CASSSPGSGTGELFF,few,TRBJ2-2,NA,TRBV11-3
TGTGCCAGCTCCCGGACTAGCGGGAGGATGGCGGAGACCCAGTACTTC,CASSRTSGRMAETQYF,NA,TRBJ2-5,TRBD2,TRBV25-1
TGTGCCAGCAGCCAGCTGGCCTATGAGCAGTTCTTC,CASSQLAYEQFF,many,TRBJ2-1,NA,TRBV14
TGTGCCAGTAGTCCCCGGGGTCTCCCCTCCTACAATGAGCAGTTCTTC,CASSPRGLPSYNEQFF,few,TRBJ2-1,NA,TRBV19
TGTGCCAGTAGTATTCGCGGAACTAGCTCCTACGAGCAGTACTTC,CASSIRGTSSYEQYF,few,TRBJ2-7,NA,TRBV19
TGTGCCAGCAGCTTAGCGCTGGAGGCCTCCTACGAGCAGTACTTC,CASSLALEASYEQYF,few,TRBJ2-7,NA,TRBV7-6
TGTGCCAGCAGCGTAGCCGGGACAGGGGTTGGTCAGCCCCAGCATTTT,CASSVAGTGVGQPQHF,NA,TRBJ1-5,TRBD1,TRBV7-8
TGTGCCAGCAGTTACGGACGGGTGAGGGACACTGAAGCTTTCTTT,CASSYGRVRDTEAFF,few,TRBJ1-1,NA,TRBV6-2/TRBV6-3
TGCGCCAGCAGCCTAGGGACTAGCGGGAGGTGGATATACGAGCAGTACTTC,CASSLGTSGRWIYEQYF,NA,TRBJ2-7,TRBD2,TRBV5-1
TGTGCCAGCAGCCAAGCTCGACTAGAGACCCAGTACTTC,CASSQARLETQYF,few,TRBJ2-5,NA,TRBV4-2
TGCGCCAGCAGCCCAAACGACAGCGGCGAGCAGTACTTC,CASSPNDSGEQYF,few,TRBJ2-7,NA,TRBV5-1
TGTGCCAGCACCCGCCTTTCACAGGTGGGCACAGATACGCAGTATTTT,CASTRLSQVGTDTQYF,few,TRBJ2-3,NA,TRBV7-9
TGCGCCAGCAGCCCCCGAGCGGGATCAAGAGAGACCCAGTACTTC,CASSPRAGSRETQYF,NA,TRBJ2-5,TRBD2,TRBV5-1
TGTGCCAGCAGCTTCAGCGGATTCCAAGAGACCCAGTACTTC,CASSFSGFQETQYF,NA,TRBJ2-5,NA,TRBV7-2
TGTGCCAGCAGCCCCTTTCCGCGGCGCGCCGGGGAGCTGTTTTTT,CASSPFPRRAGELFF,many,TRBJ2-2,NA,TRBV7-2
TGTGCCAGCAGTGATCCCCCCAGGAAGAGCTATGGGAGTGCTGAGCAGTTCTTC,CASSDPPRKSYGSAEQFF,few,TRBJ2-1,NA,TRBV25-1
TGTGCCAGCAGCCCCCTCTCATCGACAGCCTACGAGCAGTACTTC,CASSPLSSTAYEQYF,NA,TRBJ2-7,NA,TRBV7-9
TGTGCCAGCAGTTTTACGAGCGGGCCTACTAGCACAGATACGCAGTATTTT,CASSFTSGPTSTDTQYF,few,TRBJ2-3,NA,TRBV12-3/TRBV12-4
TGTGCCAGCAGTCTCCAGGGGGGGGAAACTGAAGCTTTCTTT,CASSLQGGETEAFF,NA,TRBJ1-1,TRBD1,TRBV2
TGTGCCAGCAGCGTAAATCCAGGAAACTATGGCTACACCTTC,CASSVNPGNYGYTF,NA,TRBJ1-2,NA,TRBV9
TGCAGTGCAGCGGTTGGGAGGGTTGAGCAGTTCTTC,CSAAVGRVEQFF,NA,TRBJ2-1,TRBD2,TRBV20-1
TGTGCCAGCAGTTCTACAGGGGGCGTGGGTGGCTACACCTTC,CASSSTGGVGGYTF,few,TRBJ1-2,TRBD1,TRBV12-3/TRBV12-4
TGCGCCAGCAGCTTACACGGGGCGGGTTCCTACGAGCAGTACTTC,CASSLHGAGSYEQYF,few,TRBJ2-7,NA,TRBV5-1
TGTGCCAGCAGTCGACAGGGGGCTGATTACGAGCAGTACTTC,CASSRQGADYEQYF,few,TRBJ2-7,TRBD1,TRBV6-2/TRBV6-3
TGTGCCAGCAGTCCCTTAACAGGGACCTACGAGCAGTACTTC,CASSPLTGTYEQYF,many,TRBJ2-7,NA,TRBV12-3/TRBV12-4
TGTGCCAGCAGCATCAGTACCTCCGGGACTAGCGGGAAAAGACAATACAATGAGCAGTTCTTC,CASSISTSGTSGKRQYNEQFF,few,TRBJ2-1,TRBD2,TRBV7-2
TGTGCCAGCAGACAGCCCGCGTCAGTCGAGCAGTACTTC,CASRQPASVEQYF,NA,TRBJ2-7,NA,TRBV18
TGTGCCAGCAGCCCCCTAACTAGTGCAGATACGCAGTATTTT,CASSPLTSADTQYF,NA,TRBJ2-3,NA,TRBV7-2
TGTGCCAGCAGCTCCCCTCGGAGCAGGCAGTTCTTC,CASSSPRSRQFF,NA,TRBJ2-1,NA,TRBV11-2
TGCAGTGCTAGCGGTTTGGTCCGGGGCCAAGAGACCCAGTACTTC,CSASGLVRGQETQYF,few,TRBJ2-5,NA,TRBV20-1
TGTGCCAGCAGCCCGGACGGGATCGGTCTGGGGCAGTACTTC,CASSPDGIGLGQYF,NA,TRBJ2-7,NA,TRBV7-6
TGTGCCAGCAGTTTATCAAGGGGATCTGGTGAGCAGTTCTTC,CASSLSRGSGEQFF,NA,TRBJ2-1,NA,TRBV27
TGTGCCAGCAGTTTGGGAAGCGGGCTTCGGAATGAGCAGTTCTTC,CASSLGSGLRNEQFF,NA,TRBJ2-1,NA,TRBV5-4
TGTGCCAGCAGCTTTAGTAGCCTCTACGAGCAGTACTTC,CASSFSSLYEQYF,few,TRBJ2-7,NA,TRBV7-2
TGCAGTGCTAGACCCCCCCTCGGGAGCACAGATACGCAGTATTTT,CSARPPLGSTDTQYF,NA,TRBJ2-3,NA,TRBV20-1
TGTGCCACCACTAATACGCAGTATTTT,CATTNTQYF,NA,TRBJ2-3,NA,TRBV7-2
TGTGCCAGCAGTGAGACGGGAGGAGTCGGTGAGCAGTTCTTC,CASSETGGVGEQFF,NA,TRBJ2-1,TRBD2,TRBV6-1
TGCAGTGCTAGAGATATGGGACTAGCAGATTACGAGCAGTACTTC,CSARDMGLADYEQYF,few,TRBJ2-7,TRBD2,TRBV20-1
TGCGCCAGCAGCTTGTTCGGGCAGGGGGCCGGGGAGCTGTTTTTT,CASSLFGQGAGELFF,NA,TRBJ2-2,TRBD1,TRBV5-1
TGTGCCAGCAGTGCCACTGTAGAGACCCAGTACTTC,CASSATVETQYF,few,TRBJ2-5,NA,TRBV28
TGTGCCAGCAGCAGACTTCTAGGTAATGAGCAGTTCTTC,CASSRLLGNEQFF,NA,TRBJ2-1,NA,TRBV9
TGCGCCAGCAGCTTGGATGGACAGGGCGGGACCCACTTC,CASSLDGQGGTHF,NA,TRBJ2-5,TRBD1,TRBV5-1
TGTGCCAGTACAACAGGGGGCGAGCAGTACTTC,CASTTGGEQYF,few,TRBJ2-7,TRBD1,TRBV6-5
TGTGCCAGCAGCCCGGCGGTAAAGAACACCGGGGAGCTGTTTTTT,CASSPAVKNTGELFF,NA,TRBJ2-2,NA,TRBV12-3/TRBV12-4
TGTGCCAGCAGTACAGCAAGGTACCAAGAGACCCAGTACTTC,CASSTARYQETQYF,few,TRBJ2-5,NA,TRBV6-1
TGTGCCAGCAGCCGTAAATATGCGGGGATGAACACCGGGGAGCTGTTTTTT,CASSRKYAGMNTGELFF,few,TRBJ2-2,NA,TRBV9